The 7 T cell receptor beta chains below come from one sample, sequenced in a study of CD8+ T cells in alopecia areata. Sample treatment: oral pan-JAK inhibitor, 5-10 mg twice daily. TCR sequencing used cDNA made by reverse transcription of extracted RNA. Sequenced by immunoSEQ multiplex PCR; TCRdb stores in-frame clones only, minus some. The sample holds some 170,000 clones, about three fifths seen once. Sequences were derived from CD4+ T cells sorted from blood, sampled at approximately week 60, from a patient treated with tofacitinib. All receptors derive from a human donor with alopecia areata.

The V gene is TRBV2, the J gene TRBJ1-5; 7 bases align to TRBD1. V trimming: 6 bases; J trimming: 8 bases; junction bases outside the gene matches: 4. The CDR3 contains 12 residues. The germline V gene encodes CDR1 SNHLY and CDR2 FYNNEI. The CDR3 coding sequence is TGTGCCAGCAGCCTCGGACAGGAGCCCCAGCATTTT. Its protein is CASSLGQEPQHF.

The chain uses TRBV11-2 and TRBJ2-7, with TRBD2 matching 11 bases. CDR1 and CDR2 from the germline V gene are SGHAT and FQNNGV. V was clipped by 1 base and J by 3 bases; unmatched bases: 2. The CDR3 is 15 amino acids. CDR3: CASSLVGTSGYEQYF. CDR3 DNA: TGTGCCAGCAGCTTAGTAGGGACTAGCGGCTACGAGCAGTACTTC.

CDR3 sequence (DNA): TGCAGCGCCCAGGGGGTCCATGAGACCCAGTACTTC. This translates into CSAQGVHETQYF. The J gene is TRBJ2-5, the V gene TRBV29-1, with 7 bases lining up with TRBD1. The V gene's germline CDR1 is SQVTM and CDR2 ANQGSEA. J was trimmed by 5 bases and V by 7 bases; bases with no gene match: 7. The CDR3 totals 12 residues.

The genes are TRBV5-5 and TRBJ2-3, with 10 bases aligning to TRBD1. V was pared by 4 bases and J by 4 bases, with 9 bases of the junction left unmatched. The CDR3 is 16 amino acids. Germline V lookup: CDR1 SGHKS, CDR2 YYEKEE (reference sequence). CDR3 loop: CASSIPTGGRADTQYF. CDR3 in DNA: TGTGCCAGCAGCATCCCGACAGGGGGCAGGGCAGATACGCAGTATTTT.

This chain uses TRBV5-1 with TRBJ2-2; 8 bases match TRBD1. J lost 0 bases, V lost 3 bases, and 1 base had no gene match. The CDR3 consists of 15 residues. The germline CDR1 and CDR2 sequences are SGHRS and YFSETQ. CDR3 sequence: CASSWTGTNTGELFF. The CDR3 DNA follows: TGCGCCAGCAGCTGGACAGGGACGAACACCGGGGAGCTGTTTTTT.

As DNA, the CDR3 is TGTGCCAGCAGGGGGAACACCGGGGAGCTGTTTTTT. It is translated as CASRGNTGELFF. V is TRBV6-1 and J is TRBJ2-2; no reliable D call. Germline assignment: CDR1 MNHNS and CDR2 SASEGT. V gave up 6 bases and J gave up 1 base, with 3 bases separating them. The CDR3 runs 12 residues.

The gene calls are TRBV7-9 and TRBJ2-5; a possible D gene is TRBD2 (6 bases). Germline CDR1 reads SEHNR; CDR2 reads FQNEAQ (reference sequence). The CDR3 is 14 residues long. V lost 5 bases and J 5 bases, leaving 15 bases between the germline ends. The CDR3 sequence is CASSHRGLHETQYF. The CDR3 DNA reads as TGTGCCAGCAGCCACCGGGGACTTCACGAGACCCAGTACTTC.